These 21 T cell receptor beta chains came from one sample sequenced in a study of cytotoxic CD8 clonotypes in ibrutinib-treated CLL. Repertoires were generated with immunoSEQ multiplex PCR, while TCRdb's copy carries only in-frame clones and drops some. In the table there are about 140,000 clones, 91% of which are singletons. The specimen comprised PBMCs, sampled after 12 months of ibrutinib treatment. These receptors all come from a human donor with chronic lymphocytic leukemia.

The chain has TRBV7-2 and TRBJ2-6; TRBD2 matches 7 bases. V dropped 0 bases and J dropped 3; count of bases not matched to a gene: 5. This CDR3 contains 17 residues. Germline loops: CDR1 SGHTA, CDR2 FQGNSA. The CDR3 DNA reads as TGTGCCAGCAGCTTAGCGGGCCCTAGCGGTGGGGCCAACGTCCTGACTTTC. Translating gives CASSLAGPSGGANVLTF.

This rearrangement joins TRBV5-4 to TRBJ2-7; D might be TRBD1 (6 bases). The CDR3 covers 17 residues. The germline V and J ends were trimmed by 7 bases and 2 bases, with 25 bases remaining between them. Germline V gene lookup returns CDR1 SGHNT and CDR2 YYREEE (reference sequence). For the CDR3, the DNA is TGTGCCAGCGGGTCTTCTACAGGGTCAAAACTTACCTACGAGCAGTACTTC. It yields the protein CASGSSTGSKLTYEQYF. Filled out from reference TRBV5-4 and TRBJ2-7, the complete variable domain reads ETGVTQSPTHLIKTRGQQVTLRCSSQSGHNTVSWYQQALGQGPQFIFQYYREEENGRGNFPPRFSGLQFPNYSSELNVNALELDDSALYLCASGSSTGSKLTYEQYFGPGTRLTVT.

The chain recombines TRBV6-5 with TRBJ2-1, with TRBD2 identical over 9 bases. The CDR3 loop spans 15 amino acids. The J segment lost 5 bases and the V segment lost 7 bases, leaving 9 bases of the junction unmatched. The germline gives CDR1 MNHEY, CDR2 SVGAGI. The DNA of the CDR3 is TGTGCCAGCACGCCAGGGTCTAGCGGGAACAATGAGCAGTTCTTC. It codes for CASTPGSSGNNEQFF.

The sample holds a few counts of this clone. The chain couples TRBV27 to TRBJ2-1; 13 bases agree with TRBD2. Losses at the gene ends were 7 bases for V and 7 bases for J; bases not matched to a gene: 4. The germline V gene has CDR1 MNHEY and CDR2 SMNVEV (reference sequence). The CDR3 sequence is 14 residues long. The CDR3 sequence is CASIGLAGENEQFF. The DNA of the CDR3 is TGTGCCAGCATCGGACTAGCGGGAGAGAATGAGCAGTTCTTC.

This sequence joins TRBV29-1 and TRBJ1-3; no firm D call. Trimming left V 7 bases short and J 3 bases short, with 10 bases between. Germline V gives CDR1 SQVTM, CDR2 ANQGSEA. The CDR3 is 12 amino acids. The CDR3 sequence is CSAWEDGNTIYF. CDR3 nucleotides: TGCAGCGCCTGGGAGGATGGAAACACCATATATTTT.

The V and J genes are TRBV11-3 and TRBJ2-7; a weak D match, TRBD1 (6 bases). Germline V lookup: CDR1 SGHNT, CDR2 YENEEA. V dropped 1 base and J dropped 1 base, with 20 bases sitting between them. This CDR3 comprises 18 residues. The CDR3 is CASSLGETGDPLSYEQYF. In nucleotides, the CDR3 is TGTGCCAGCAGCTTAGGGGAGACAGGCGATCCCTTATCCTACGAGCAGTACTTC.

This clone was seen once. The chain carries TRBV6-1 and TRBJ2-7, with 9 bases identical to TRBD2. Germline CDR1 MNHNS, CDR2 SASEGT. The CDR3 sequence is 16 residues long. With 2 bases clipped from V and 3 bases from J, the junction kept 8 bases outside the gene matches. In DNA, the CDR3 is TGTGCCAGCAGTGAATTGGCTAGCGGGATGTTCTACGAGCAGTACTTC. As protein: CASSELASGMFYEQYF.

The chain joins TRBV7-6 to TRBJ2-7; perhaps D is TRBD1 or TRBD2 (5 bases each). V gave up 4 bases and J gave up 2 bases, with 15 bases separating them. The CDR3 is made up of 15 amino acids. Germline values: CDR1 SGHVS, CDR2 FNYEAQ. The CDR3 nucleotides are TGTGCCAGCAGCTCTGGACTTTTGGGGGCCTACGAGCAGTACTTC. Protein: CASSSGLLGAYEQYF.

This clone was picked up one time. The chain has TRBV7-8 and TRBJ2-5; 15 nucleotides align to TRBD2. The V gene end was trimmed by 0 bases and the J gene end by 3 bases; junction bases not matched to a gene: 8. This CDR3 is built from 19 residues. Germline V gene data show CDR1 as SGHVS and CDR2 as FQNEAQ. The CDR3: CASSLARTSGRAWEETQYF. The CDR3 region has the DNA TGTGCCAGCAGCTTAGCGCGGACTAGCGGGAGGGCCTGGGAAGAGACCCAGTACTTC.

The gene calls are TRBV5-1 and TRBJ2-1; TRBD1 might be the D (6 bases). CDR1 is SGHRS, CDR2 YFSETQ, per germline. Trimming shortened V by 2 bases and J by 0 bases, and 9 bases separated the two germline ends. The CDR3 consists of 15 residues. The CDR3 is CASSFQGLSYNEQFF. Written as DNA, the CDR3 is TGCGCCAGCAGCTTTCAGGGGCTCTCCTACAATGAGCAGTTCTTC. The full variable domain, in which reference TRBV5-1 and TRBJ2-1 provide the parts outside the CDR3, is KAGVTQTPRYLIKTRGQQVTLSCSPISGHRSVSWYQQTPGQGLQFLFEYFSETQRNKGNFPGRFSGRQFSNSRSEMNVSTLELGDSALYLCASSFQGLSYNEQFFGPGTRLTVL.

In nucleotides, the CDR3 is TGCGCCAGCAGCCGGACTAGCGGGTTTTACACCGGGGAGCTGTTTTTT. The encoded protein is CASSRTSGFYTGELFF. V usage is TRBV5-1 and J usage is TRBJ2-2; 11 bases align to TRBD2. Per the germline V gene, CDR1 is SGHRS and CDR2 is YFSETQ. Trimming removed 4 bases from V and 3 bases from J; junction bases left unmatched: 5. CDR3 size: 16 residues.

The rearrangement links TRBV12-5 to TRBJ2-2, with 10 bases matching TRBD2. CDR3 length: 20 amino acids. The V gene's germline CDR1 is LGHNT and CDR2 FRNRAP. The V segment lost 3 bases and the J segment 0 bases; nucleotides outside the gene matches: 13. CDR3 DNA: TGTGCTAGTGGTTTCGTCGTCGAGGGACTAGCGAGCACGAACACCGGGGAGCTGTTTTTT. Translation gives CASGFVVEGLASTNTGELFF.

The V call is TRBV25-1, the J call TRBJ2-1; TRBD2 aligns across 11 bases. After removal of 5 bases from V and 7 bases from J, the junction contained 7 bases not matched to a gene. This CDR3 is built from 15 residues. Germline V gives CDR1 MGHDK, CDR2 SYGVNS. The CDR3 coding sequence is TGTGCCAGCAGTTCGGCTAGCGGGAGGTCGAATGAGCAGTTCTTC. Translating it yields CASSSASGRSNEQFF.

The gene calls are TRBV7-3 and TRBJ2-2; a weak D match, TRBD2 (6 bases). CDR3 length equals 16 residues. The V gene lost 3 bases and the J gene lost 5 bases, with 16 bases spanning the gap. The germline V gene encodes CDR1 SGHTA and CDR2 FQGTGA. CDR3 nucleotides: TGTGCCAGCAGCTTTCTCTCTAGCGTGGAGACCGGGGAGCTGTTTTTT. Its translation: CASSFLSSVETGELFF.

The chain has TRBV11-3 and TRBJ1-1; D might be TRBD1 (5 bases). Germline assignment: CDR1 SGHNT and CDR2 YENEEA. The CDR3 length is 15 residues. The germline V and J ends were trimmed by 3 bases and 2 bases, with 13 bases remaining between them. CDR3 coding DNA: TGTGCCAGCAGCTTGGGGAGGGGAGAAAACACTGAAGCTTTCTTT. Amino acids: CASSLGRGENTEAFF. The whole variable domain, remainder taken from reference TRBV11-3 and TRBJ1-1, is EAGVVQSPRYKIIEKKQPVAFWCNPISGHNTLYWYLQNLGQGPELLIRYENEEAVDDSQLPKDRFSAERLKGVDSTLKIQPAELGDSAVYLCASSLGRGENTEAFFGQGTRLTVV.

This chain joins TRBV9 and TRBJ2-1; weak D call: TRBD2 (6 bases). Looked up from germline, CDR1 is SGDLS and CDR2 is YYNGEE. This CDR3 comprises 18 residues. Trimming cost V 0 bases and J 1 base, with 17 bases left between them. The CDR3 sequence: CASSVGAGSRFSYNEQFF. The CDR3 DNA reads TGTGCCAGCAGCGTAGGGGCGGGAAGTAGGTTTTCCTACAATGAGCAGTTCTTC.

The chain carries TRBV28 and TRBJ2-7; TRBD1 is a possible D gene (5 bases). Between the trimmed V and J ends, which lost 6 bases and 2 bases, there was a span of 8 bases. Germline CDR1 reads MDHEN; CDR2 reads SYDVKM. The CDR3 length is 12 residues. In DNA, the CDR3 is TGTGCCAGCAGATCAGGGCCCTACGAGCAGTACTTC. Protein: CASRSGPYEQYF. Based on the CDR3 plus reference TRBV28 and TRBJ2-7, the full variable domain is DVKVTQSSRYLVKRTGEKVFLECVQDMDHENMFWYRQDPGLGLRLIYFSYDVKMKEKGDIPEGYSVSREKKERFSLILESASTNQTSMYLCASRSGPYEQYFGPGTRLTVT.

The chain carries TRBV19 and TRBJ2-7; D may correspond to TRBD1 or TRBD2 (5 bases each). The CDR3 extends over 13 amino acids. In germline, CDR1 is LNHDA, CDR2 SQIVND (reference sequence). V dropped 5 bases and J dropped 0 bases, with 8 bases sitting between them. Written as DNA, the CDR3 is TGTGCCAGTAGTGGGGGAAGCTCCTACGAGCAGTACTTC. The encoded protein is CASSGGSSYEQYF.

The chain joins TRBV13 to TRBJ2-7, with TRBD1 as a possible D gene (5 bases). Looked up from germline, CDR1 is PRHDT and CDR2 is FYEKMQ (reference sequence). The CDR3 has 16 residues. The V end lost 1 base, the J end lost 2 bases, and 15 bases lay between the germline ends. CDR3 in DNA: TGTGCCAGCAGCTTAGATCAAGCTTCGACAGCCTACGAGCAGTACTTC. Translation: CASSLDQASTAYEQYF. Drawing the rest from reference TRBV13 and TRBJ2-7, the complete variable domain is AAGVIQSPRHLIKEKRETATLKCYPIPRHDTVYWYQQGPGQDPQFLISFYEKMQSDKGSIPDRFSAQQFSDYHSELNMSSLELGDSALYFCASSLDQASTAYEQYFGPGTRLTVT.

The chain carries TRBV5-5 and TRBJ1-1; no definite D call. V was shortened by 1 base and J by 2 bases, with 6 bases between the two germline ends. CDR1 and CDR2 (germline): SGHKS, YYEKEE (reference sequence). The CDR3 runs 13 residues. CDR3 DNA: TGTGCCAGCAGCTTGTCAGCCAACACTGAAGCTTTCTTT. Translating it yields CASSLSANTEAFF.

CDR3 DNA sequence: TGTGCCAGCAGTGCAGACAGGGACCTTGGCTACGAGCAGTACTTC. Protein product: CASSADRDLGYEQYF. The gene calls are TRBV9 and TRBJ2-7; 7 bases are a match to TRBD1. J was trimmed by 3 bases and V by 5 bases; bases with no gene match: 11. This CDR3 has 15 residues. CDR1 and CDR2 (germline): SGDLS, YYNGEE.